This is a list of T cell receptor beta chains from one sample in a study of blood T cell repertoires in COVID-19. The method was immunoSEQ multiplex PCR; TCRdb's version includes in-frame clones alone and lacks a portion of them. Counted here are approximately 350,000 clones, under 95% occurring once; the ten biggest clones make up more than 3%. Source material: peripheral blood. The receptors come from a woman aged 18-29 years who had recovered from COVID-19. Both conserved end residues are part of each CDR3. Expanded clones are given a class, and other clones once, few, many or no size at all.

clone size: .; J gene: TRBJ2-2; V gene: TRBV7-9; CDR3 protein: CASSPPDSTGELFF
clone size: .; J gene: TRBJ2-1; V gene: TRBV9; CDR3 protein: CASSPGTSGNYYNEQFF
clone size: .; J gene: TRBJ1-1; V gene: TRBV19; CDR3 protein: CASSIEGARPNTEAFF
clone size: .; J gene: TRBJ2-3; V gene: TRBV12-3/TRBV12-4; CDR3 protein: CASTHRGTDTQYF
clone size: .; J gene: TRBJ1-3; V gene: TRBV4-3; CDR3 protein: CASSQGYTGVGNTIYF
clone size: .; J gene: TRBJ1-3; V gene: TRBV6-1; CDR3 protein: CASSERSSGNTIYF
clone size: .; J gene: TRBJ1-1; V gene: TRBV9; CDR3 protein: CASSGGQGVGTEAFF
clone size: .; J gene: TRBJ1-1; V gene: TRBV19; CDR3 protein: CASSIPVRGNTEAFF
clone size: .; J gene: TRBJ1-5; V gene: TRBV6-2/TRBV6-3; CDR3 protein: CASSPLGVGVSNQPQHF
clone size: .; J gene: TRBJ1-1; V gene: TRBV7-9; CDR3 protein: CASSLSSGDGTEAFF
clone size: .; J gene: TRBJ1-3; V gene: TRBV4-3; CDR3 protein: CASSQDVYGSGNTIYF
clone size: once; J gene: TRBJ1-4; V gene: TRBV5-4; CDR3 protein: CASSLKTGTSNEKLFF